These 25 T cell receptor beta chains were sequenced from one sample in a study of T-cell memory formation after mild COVID-19. TCRdb called the 5' RACE reads again in MiXCR, with one record for every CDR3 protein. Of a few hundred thousand distinct CDR3 sequences listed, less than 20% are singletons. Sequencing was done on a sample of PBMCs or a T cell subset sorted from them (not recorded which). Every receptor here comes from a man between 18 and 29 years old who had mild COVID-19 (a few samples of this study predate the infection). Cell type and time point are not known.

The chain links TRBV5-1 to TRBJ2-1, with TRBD1 identical over 11 bases. The germline CDR1 and CDR2 sequences are SGHRS and YFSETQ. Trimming took 0 bases from V and 5 from J; bases not matched to a gene: 7. The CDR3 has 17 residues. The CDR3 nucleotides read TGCGCCAGCAGCTTGGTCCCGGTGGGACAGGGGGACAATGAGCAGTTCTTC. Protein sequence: CASSLVPVGQGDNEQFF.

The chain links TRBV12-3 or TRBV12-4 to TRBJ2-5, with TRBD2 matching 8 bases. The CDR3 spans 19 residues. V was pared by 6 bases and J by 0 bases, with 18 bases of the junction left unmatched. The CDR3 region has the DNA TGTGCCAGCAGACCTAAGCCTGCGCGGGGGGCTTTAGACCAAGAGACCCAGTACTTC. Translating it yields CASRPKPARGALDQETQYF.

Only a few counts were recorded for this clonotype. The chain joins TRBV5-1 to TRBJ2-5; D perhaps matches TRBD1 (7 bases). CDR1 and CDR2 (germline): SGHRS, YFSETQ. There are 15 residues in the CDR3. V lost 6 bases, J lost 4 bases, and 19 bases lay in between. In nucleotides, the CDR3 is TGCGCCAGCACCCCCGGGTGGAGGGGGCGAGAGACCCAGTACTTC. This encodes CASTPGWRGRETQYF.

The chain links TRBV2 to TRBJ2-2; TRBD1 aligns across 11 bases. The CDR3 has 15 amino acids. With V trimmed by 6 bases and J by 7 bases, 7 bases remained unmatched. Germline CDR1 and CDR2: SNHLY and FYNNEI. CDR3 protein: CASRRDRGYSGELFF. CDR3 DNA: TGTGCCAGCAGAAGGGACAGGGGGTATAGCGGGGAGCTGTTTTTT. Full variable domain (outside the CDR3, taken from reference TRBV2 and TRBJ2-2): EPEVTQTPSHQVTQMGQEVILRCVPISNHLYFYWYRQILGQKVEFLVSFYNNEISEKSEIFDDQFSVERPDGSNFTLKIRSTKLEDSAMYFCASRRDRGYSGELFFGEGSRLTVL.

The V gene is TRBV12-3 or TRBV12-4, the J gene TRBJ1-2, with TRBD1 as a possible D gene (6 bases). The V gene lost 6 bases and the J gene lost 5 bases, with 22 bases spanning the gap. CDR3 length: 16 residues. CDR3 sequence (DNA): TGTGCCAGCAGCCTTCTCGGGGGGGGCAGGCAATATGGCTACACCTTC. This codes for CASSLLGGGRQYGYTF.

The chain employs TRBV6-1 and TRBJ1-6, with TRBD1 as a possible D gene (6 bases). The ends were cut back, 7 bases at V and 8 bases at J, with 18 bases in the middle. The CDR3 is 15 residues long. Germline CDR1 is MNHNS and CDR2 is SASEGT. CDR3 protein: CASNLVGGLDSPLHF. CDR3 nucleotide sequence: TGTGCCAGCAATCTGGTGGGGGGGCTAGATTCACCCCTCCACTTT.

This chain uses TRBV4-2 with TRBJ2-1; 9 bases map to TRBD2. The germline V gene has CDR1 LGHNA and CDR2 YNFKEQ. The V and J ends lost 0 bases and 4 bases, in that order; junction bases with no gene match: 7. The CDR3 is 17 amino acids. The CDR3 DNA follows: TGTGCCAGCAGCCAAGACGCCCAGCGGGGGGTGTACAATGAGCAGTTCTTC. Protein sequence: CASSQDAQRGVYNEQFF.

This clonotype turned up a few times. The genes are TRBV7-9 and TRBJ1-5; D may be TRBD1 (5 bases). The CDR3 has 15 residues. Germline V gene lookup returns CDR1 SEHNR and CDR2 FQNEAQ (reference sequence). The V end lost 1 base, the J end lost 4 bases, and 11 bases lay between the germline ends. The CDR3 here is CASSLVGGDNQPQHF. The CDR3 DNA reads as TGTGCCAGCAGCTTAGTGGGGGGGGATAATCAGCCCCAGCATTTT.

This clonotype was recorded a few times. J is TRBJ2-3 and V is TRBV20-1; D may be TRBD2 (6 bases). CDR1 and CDR2 (germline): DFQATT, SNEGSKA (reference sequence). V was cut by 3 bases and J by 1 base, with 17 bases left in between. The CDR3 is 16 amino acids. The CDR3 sequence: CSASGSGVLGTDTQYF. The CDR3 nucleotides are TGCAGTGCTAGTGGATCGGGGGTCTTGGGCACAGATACGCAGTATTTT.

This clonotype was detected only a few times. The chain recombines TRBV14 with TRBJ1-1; D is unclear. V lost 0 bases and J 11 bases, leaving 16 bases between the germline ends. CDR1 is SGHDN, CDR2 FVKESK, per germline. The CDR3 is made up of 14 amino acids. CDR3 nucleotide sequence: TGTGCCAGCAGCCAAGAGACGGGAGTTTCTGCGGCTTTCTTT. This codes for CASSQETGVSAAFF.

Only a few counts were recorded for this clonotype. This rearrangement joins TRBV10-1 to TRBJ1-2, with 9 bases matching TRBD1. The V gene's germline CDR1 is WNHNN and CDR2 SYGVQD (reference sequence). The V segment lost 6 bases and the J segment 6 bases; nucleotides outside the gene matches: 8. The CDR3 is 14 residues long. CDR3 bases: TGCGCCAGCAGCAACTCCCGACAGGGGGATGGCTACACCTTC. Translated, it gives CASSNSRQGDGYTF.

This chain joins TRBV7-2 and TRBJ2-3; 11 bases line up with TRBD1. The CDR3 is 15 residues long. V was clipped by 5 bases and J by 3 bases; unmatched bases: 4. The germline gives CDR1 SGHTA, CDR2 FQGNSA. CDR3 coding DNA: TGTGCCAGCAGCAACGGACAGGGGGCGACAGATACGCAGTATTTT. It translates to CASSNGQGATDTQYF.

The V call is TRBV12-3 or TRBV12-4, the J call TRBJ2-3, with TRBD2 matching 9 bases. V shed 7 bases, J shed 3 bases, and the junction held 2 bases outside the gene matches. This CDR3 has 13 amino acids. The CDR3 DNA sequence: TGTGCCAGCAATCTAGCGGGGACAGATACGCAGTATTTT. It encodes CASNLAGTDTQYF.

The chain's CDR3 is CASSRREATNEKLFF. The CDR3 nucleotides read TGTGCCAGCAGCCGACGGGAAGCAACTAATGAAAAACTGTTTTTT. The chain combines TRBV7-9 with TRBJ1-4, with no clear D. Trimming took 5 bases from V and 0 from J, leaving 10 bases between them. CDR1 and CDR2 from the germline V gene are SEHNR and FQNEAQ (reference sequence). The CDR3 has 15 amino acids.

The rearrangement links TRBV4-1 to TRBJ2-1; TRBD2 matches 11 bases. Per germline, CDR1 MGHRA and CDR2 YSYEKL. This CDR3 contains 18 residues. Trimming took 0 bases from V and 2 from J; bases not matched to a gene: 6. The CDR3 DNA is TGCGCCAGCAGCCAAGATTTCAGACTAGCGGGGACCTACAATGAGCAGTTCTTC. This translates into CASSQDFRLAGTYNEQFF.

The V gene is TRBV6-5, the J gene TRBJ1-2; D is possibly TRBD1 (5 bases). This CDR3 is 14 amino acids long. Per germline, CDR1 MNHEY and CDR2 SVGAGI. The ends were cut back, 4 bases at V and 4 bases at J, with 13 bases in the middle. The CDR3 DNA reads TGTGCCAGCAGTTCCCCAGGACACCTCTATGGCTACACCTTC. This codes for CASSSPGHLYGYTF.

The chain carries TRBV5-1 and TRBJ2-7; D is unclear. CDR1 is SGHRS, CDR2 YFSETQ, per germline. The CDR3 runs to 13 residues. V shed 3 bases and J shed 5 bases, with 12 bases lying between them. CDR3 region: CASSSPGGDEQYF. The CDR3 DNA sequence: TGCGCCAGCAGCTCCCCCGGTGGGGACGAGCAGTACTTC.

The genes are TRBV14 and TRBJ2-1, with 11 bases aligning to TRBD2. J gave up 9 bases and V 4 bases, and 5 bases lay outside the gene matches. CDR3 size: 14 residues. Germline V gene lookup returns CDR1 SGHDN and CDR2 FVKESK. In DNA form, the CDR3 reads TGTGCCAGCAGCCCAACTAGCGGGGGCCTTGAGCAGTTCTTC. Protein: CASSPTSGGLEQFF.

The chain uses TRBV4-2 and TRBJ1-4, with TRBD1 matching over 9 bases. The germline CDR1 and CDR2 sequences are LGHNA and YNFKEQ. With V trimmed by 1 base and J by 7 bases, 4 bases remained unmatched. The CDR3 has 15 residues. The DNA of the CDR3 is TGTGCCAGCAGCCAAGTCTTGGACAGGGGTGAAAAACTGTTTTTT. Residues: CASSQVLDRGEKLFF.

This clonotype was detected only a few times. The chain joins TRBV7-9 to TRBJ2-5; D is unresolved. The CDR3 sequence is 15 residues long. With 0 bases removed from V and 2 bases from J, the gap between germline ends came to 10 bases. Germline CDR1 reads SEHNR; CDR2 reads FQNEAQ (reference sequence). CDR3 sequence (DNA): TGTGCCAGCAGCTTAGCGAGGCAGAAACAAGAGACCCAGTACTTC. Protein: CASSLARQKQETQYF.

CDR3 nucleotide sequence: TGCGCCAGCAGTCACCCTAGCAATCAGCCCCAGCATTTT. Its translation is CASSHPSNQPQHF. This rearrangement joins TRBV23-1 to TRBJ1-5; D unclear. TRBV23-1 is annotated as an ORF whose role is uncertain. The CDR3 contains 13 residues. V dropped 3 bases and J dropped 0 bases, with 3 bases sitting between them.

The chain joins TRBV7-2 to TRBJ2-5; 9 bases are shared with TRBD2. J gave up 1 base and V 2 bases, and 23 bases lay outside the gene matches. The CDR3 has 22 amino acids. Germline-derived CDR1 and CDR2 are SGHTA and FQGNSA. The DNA for the CDR3 is TGTGCCAGCAGCTTATTATACTTTCCCGCCCAGCGGGGGGCGTTGCCCCAAGAGACCCAGTACTTC. It specifies CASSLLYFPAQRGALPQETQYF.

This clonotype was detected a few times. This chain joins TRBV21-1 and TRBJ2-3; the table's D call, TRBD1, was not checked against the DNA. TRBV21-1 is flagged as a pseudogene. This CDR3 spans 16 amino acids. CDR3 DNA: TGTGCCAGCAGCAAAGCGGGCCAGGGCGGCACAGATACGCAGTATTTT. Translating gives CASSKAGQGGTDTQYF.

The rearrangement uses TRBV12-3 or TRBV12-4 and TRBJ2-5, with D possibly TRBD2 on 6 matching bases. The CDR3 is 11 residues long. V was shortened by 5 bases and J by 7 bases, with 8 bases between the two germline ends. In nucleotides, the CDR3 is TGTGCCAGCAGTCCCGGGGGGACCCAGTACTTC. This encodes CASSPGGTQYF.

The chain combines TRBV7-9 with TRBJ2-1; 8 bases agree with TRBD1. The germline gives CDR1 SEHNR, CDR2 FQNEAQ (reference sequence). The trim removed 5 bases at V and 5 bases at J, leaving 11 bases unmatched. The CDR3 extends over 16 amino acids. The CDR3 DNA reads as TGTGCCAGCAGCACCCAGCCGGACAGGGTAGACAATGAGCAGTTCTTC. This encodes CASSTQPDRVDNEQFF.